Below are 32 T cell receptor beta chains sequenced from a single sample in a study of T-cell reconstitution after alpha-beta-depleted transplantation in children (TCRdb year 2016). The method was PCR. For sequencing, an Illumina HiSeq 2500 was employed. TCR library preparation used molecular barcoding, with unique molecular identifiers applied to normalize quantification of the TCRbeta repertoire. TCRdb reprocessed the public reads (quality trimming at Q25 with fastp, clone calling with MiXCR) and kept in-frame beta chains. One record per CDR3 amino acid sequence lists the most common genes and DNA. The sample table contains about 91,000 distinct CDR3 sequences; only one count was recorded for roughly 8.3% of them. Clones ranked in the top ten supply just under 7% of the sample. The sequences come from PBMCs from the stem cell graft donor, collected from the stem cell graft. Receptors were obtained from a human donor who donated a stem cell graft to a child with congenital amegakaryocytic thrombocytopenia.

In this sample, this clonotype turned up many times. This chain links TRBV5-1 with TRBJ2-3; D gene ambiguous. Germline values: CDR1 SGHRS, CDR2 YFSETQ. The CDR3 has 15 amino acids. The V and J ends lost 0 bases and 6 bases respectively, with 14 bases between them. In DNA form, the CDR3 reads TGCGCCAGCAGCTTGGGGACGTCCCCTGGGGATACGCAGTATTTT. Amino acid sequence: CASSLGTSPGDTQYF.

Many counts were recorded for this clonotype. The chain combines TRBV21-1 with TRBJ2-2; TRBD2 was called by the table and not checked on the DNA. TRBV21-1 is classified as a pseudogene. The CDR3 is made up of 16 amino acids. The CDR3 here is CASTPLAGVITGELFF. The CDR3 DNA sequence: TGTGCCAGCACCCCCTTAGCGGGGGTGATCACCGGGGAGCTGTTTTTT.

V and J are TRBV7-6 and TRBJ2-5; D gene ambiguous. Germline V CDR1 and CDR2: SGHVS, FNYEAQ. Trimming took 3 bases from V and 2 from J, leaving 13 bases between them. CDR3 length equals 15 residues. DNA for the CDR3: TGTGCCAGCAGCTTGGATCGTTCGACACAAGAGACCCAGTACTTC. Its protein is CASSLDRSTQETQYF. The whole variable domain, remainder taken from reference TRBV7-6 and TRBJ2-5, is GAGVSQSPRYKVTKRGQDVALRCDPISGHVSLYWYRQALGQGPEFLTYFNYEAQQDKSGLPNDRFSAERPEGSISTLTIQRTEQRDSAMYRCASSLDRSTQETQYFGPGTRLLVL.

This clonotype was recorded many times. The V call is TRBV3-1, the J call TRBJ2-7; 8 positions agree with TRBD2. The CDR3 runs 15 residues. Germline V lookup: CDR1 LGHDT, CDR2 YNNKEL (reference sequence). V lost 4 bases to trimming and J lost 2 bases; unmatched junction nucleotides: 7. The CDR3 DNA reads TGTGCCAGCAGCCTCGGGACTAGTGTAGCCTACGAGCAGTACTTC. Translating it yields CASSLGTSVAYEQYF.

This clonotype came up many times. V gene TRBV9 combines with J gene TRBJ2-3, with 7 bases aligning to TRBD1. This CDR3 has 15 residues. Germline V lookup: CDR1 SGDLS, CDR2 YYNGEE. Germline trimming cut 3 bases from V and 4 bases from J; bases unmatched to any gene: 8. The CDR3 reads CASSERQGQSDTQYF. The CDR3 coding sequence is TGTGCCAGCAGCGAAAGACAGGGTCAGTCAGATACGCAGTATTTT. Drawing the rest from reference TRBV9 and TRBJ2-3, the complete variable domain is DSGVTQTPKHLITATGQRVTLRCSPRSGDLSVYWYQQSLDQGLQFLIQYYNGEERAKGNILERFSAQQFPDLHSELNLSSLELGDSALYFCASSERQGQSDTQYFGPGTRLTVL.

This clonotype came up many times. This chain joins TRBV30 and TRBJ1-2; no firm D call. There are 12 residues in the CDR3. Trimming took 0 bases from V and 4 from J, leaving 6 bases between them. Per the germline V gene, CDR1 is GTSNPN and CDR2 is SVGIG (reference sequence). The CDR3, as DNA: TGTGCCTGGAGTGTTATAGGCTATGGCTACACCTTC. Its protein is CAWSVIGYGYTF.

The chain links TRBV18 to TRBJ1-4; 7 nucleotides agree with TRBD1. The CDR3 has 14 residues. V gave up 5 bases and J gave up 4 bases; unmatched junction bases: 4. Germline-derived CDR1 and CDR2 are KGHSH and LQKENI. The CDR3 protein is CASSTGAFNEKLFF. The CDR3 DNA reads TGTGCCAGCTCAACAGGGGCTTTTAATGAAAAACTGTTTTTT.

Only a few counts were recorded for this clonotype. This chain connects TRBV12-3 or TRBV12-4 to TRBJ2-2; 10 bases match TRBD1. V trimming: 7 bases; J trimming: 7 bases; junction bases outside the gene matches: 9. The CDR3 consists of 15 residues. CDR3 in amino acids: CASIPRQGAIGELFF. For the CDR3, the DNA is TGTGCCAGCATCCCCCGACAGGGGGCGATCGGGGAGCTGTTTTTT.

This chain connects TRBV20-1 to TRBJ2-1, with D possibly matching TRBD2 (7 bases). The germline V gene has CDR1 DFQATT and CDR2 SNEGSKA (reference sequence). The CDR3 runs 15 residues. The germline V and J ends were trimmed by 0 bases and 7 bases, with 16 bases remaining between them. The CDR3 DNA is TGCAGTGCTAGAGATTCGCGGGGAGGGGGGAATGAGCAGTTCTTC. Amino acids: CSARDSRGGGNEQFF.

This rearrangement joins TRBV11-2 to TRBJ2-5; TRBD2 matches at 7 bases. The V gene's germline CDR1 is SGHAT and CDR2 FQNNGV. Losses at the gene ends were 5 bases for V and 1 base for J; bases not matched to a gene: 13. CDR3 length: 17 amino acids. The CDR3 DNA reads as TGTGCCAGCAGCCTGGGGAGGGTAGCGGTGTTCCAAGAGACCCAGTACTTC. It encodes CASSLGRVAVFQETQYF.

This clonotype has at least ten counts. A read error may account for a junction end that differs from germline. The DNA of the CDR3 is TGTGCCAGCAGTCAAGACAGGTTGGGTAACTATGGCTACACCTTC. Its translation is CASSQDRLGNYGYTF. V usage is TRBV14 and J usage is TRBJ1-2, with D possibly matching TRBD1 (6 bases). Germline CDR1 is SGHDN and CDR2 is FVKESK. CDR3 size: 15 residues.

This clonotype was seen repeatedly, ten times or more. The gene calls are TRBV7-9 and TRBJ1-1; D uncertain. Per the germline V gene, CDR1 is SEHNR and CDR2 is FQNEAQ (reference sequence). CDR3 length equals 15 residues. Trimming removed 3 bases from V and 4 bases from J, with 15 bases in between. The CDR3 sequence is CASSLETVALTEAFF. The CDR3 nucleotides read TGTGCCAGCAGCTTGGAAACTGTAGCCCTCACTGAAGCTTTCTTT.

This clonotype was counted many times. The J gene is TRBJ1-1, the V gene TRBV11-2; D call uncertain. From germline, CDR1 is SGHAT and CDR2 FQNNGV. The CDR3 extends over 14 amino acids. V was clipped by 1 base and J by 4 bases, with 10 bases between them. CDR3 coding DNA: TGTGCCAGCAGCTTAGGGCGGCCCGGCACTGAAGCTTTCTTT. Protein product: CASSLGRPGTEAFF. Drawing the rest from reference TRBV11-2 and TRBJ1-1, the complete variable domain is EAGVAQSPRYKIIEKRQSVAFWCNPISGHATLYWYQQILGQGPKLLIQFQNNGVVDDSQLPKDRFSAERLKGVDSTLKIQPAKLEDSAVYLCASSLGRPGTEAFFGQGTRLTVV.

A remark on this clonotype: This sequence may be a read error, since a much larger clone differs from it by one base. The rearrangement joins TRBV5-1 to TRBJ2-7; D is possibly TRBD1 (5 bases). Per germline, CDR1 SGHRS and CDR2 YFSETQ. The CDR3 extends over 14 amino acids. V was pared by 3 bases and J by 5 bases, with 15 bases between. This chain's CDR3 is CASSSQTTDHEQYF. The CDR3 region has the DNA TGCGCCAGCAGCTCCCAGACGACAGACCACGAGCAGTACTTC.

This clonotype was seen at least ten times. The gene calls are TRBV6-5 and TRBJ1-1, with 8 bases lining up with TRBD1. There are 13 residues in the CDR3. CDR1 and CDR2 (germline): MNHEY, SVGAGI. Unmatched junction bases numbered 8, after V lost 2 bases and J lost 12 bases. The CDR3 sequence is CASSYPRGRGTFF. The CDR3 coding sequence is TGTGCCAGCAGTTACCCCAGGGGGCGCGGGACTTTCTTT.

Ten or more counts support this clonotype. This chain connects TRBV4-2 to TRBJ2-5, with D hard to call. The germline gives CDR1 LGHNA, CDR2 YNFKEQ. V lost 1 base, J lost 4 bases, and 7 bases lay in between. The CDR3 has 13 amino acids. CDR3 residues: CASSQGSRETQYF. In DNA form, the CDR3 reads TGTGCCAGCAGCCAAGGCTCTCGAGAGACCCAGTACTTC.

By proportion, this clonotype is medium-sized. J is TRBJ2-3 and V is TRBV7-8; TRBD2 is a possible D gene (5 bases). Per germline, CDR1 SGHVS and CDR2 FQNEAQ. The CDR3 covers 13 residues. V gave up 3 bases and J gave up 5 bases, with 9 bases separating them. CDR3 protein: CASSFARGDTQYF. CDR3 coding DNA: TGTGCCAGCAGCTTTGCTCGGGGAGATACGCAGTATTTT.

In this sample, this clonotype turned up many times. V usage is TRBV5-1 and J usage is TRBJ2-3; tentative D call: TRBD1 (6 bases). The V gene lost 5 bases and the J gene lost 3 bases, with 10 bases spanning the gap. The CDR3 spans 13 residues. Germline-derived CDR1 and CDR2 are SGHRS and YFSETQ. The CDR3 sequence: CASRNTGTDTQYF. CDR3 nucleotides: TGCGCCAGCAGGAATACAGGGACAGATACGCAGTATTTT.

This clonotype was detected ten times or more. The V call is TRBV6-5, the J call TRBJ2-6; D is ambiguous. V was shortened by 8 bases and J by 4 bases, with 3 bases between the two germline ends. CDR1 is MNHEY, CDR2 SVGAGI, per germline. The CDR3 extends over 11 amino acids. CDR3 sequence reads: CASGGANVLTF. Here the CDR3 DNA reads TGTGCCAGCGGCGGGGCCAACGTCCTGACTTTC.

This clonotype was detected many times. At one end, the junction sequence differs from germline, possibly due to a read error. The V gene is TRBV7-2, the J gene TRBJ1-2; 9 positions agree with TRBD1. Germline loops: CDR1 SGHTA, CDR2 FQGNSA. The CDR3 has 15 amino acids. The CDR3 is CASRLGTGSNDGYTF. CDR3 in DNA: TGTGCCAGCAGATTAGGGACAGGGTCGAATGATGGCTACACCTTC.

In this sample, this clonotype turned up many times. The chain uses TRBV5-6 and TRBJ1-5; no clear D. The CDR3 contains 19 residues. V lost 2 bases and J 0 bases, leaving 21 bases between the germline ends. Germline V gene lookup returns CDR1 SGHDT and CDR2 YYEEEE. The CDR3: CASSFTSSTTSYSNQPQHF. The DNA of the CDR3 is TGTGCCAGCAGCTTTACGTCCTCGACAACTAGTTATAGCAATCAGCCCCAGCATTTT.

The table lists this clonotype with many counts. The chain has TRBV5-6 and TRBJ2-3; TRBD1 matches 8 bases. Per the germline V gene, CDR1 is SGHDT and CDR2 is YYEEEE. The CDR3 runs 16 residues. Germline trimming cut 5 bases from V and 0 bases from J; bases unmatched to any gene: 8. In nucleotides, the CDR3 is TGTGCCAGCAGTCGAATAGGGGACAGGAGCACAGATACGCAGTATTTT. Translation gives CASSRIGDRSTDTQYF.

At least ten counts were recorded for this clonotype. The chain uses TRBV7-9 and TRBJ2-7; D is undetermined. The CDR3 length is 14 residues. Trimming removed 6 bases from V and 5 bases from J, with 17 bases in between. Germline-derived CDR1 and CDR2 are SEHNR and FQNEAQ (reference sequence). This CDR3 reads CASRSTVGGDEQYF. The CDR3 nucleotides read TGTGCCAGCAGATCAACCGTTGGTGGTGACGAGCAGTACTTC.

This clonotype has ten or more counts. The V and J genes are TRBV12-3 or TRBV12-4 and TRBJ1-4, with no clear D. The ends were cut back, 5 bases at V and 0 bases at J, with 10 bases in the middle. This CDR3 has 15 residues. The CDR3 reads CASSPEKATNEKLFF. The DNA of the CDR3 is TGTGCCAGCAGTCCCGAGAAAGCAACTAATGAAAAACTGTTTTTT.

This clonotype appeared many times. This rearrangement joins TRBV3-1 to TRBJ2-1; TRBD2 aligns across 14 bases. This CDR3 contains 15 residues. The junction had 4 bases not matched to a gene; V was cut back by 4 bases and J by 8 bases. Germline V CDR1 and CDR2: LGHDT, YNNKEL (reference sequence). For the CDR3, the DNA is TGTGCCAGCAGCCTAGGACTAGCGGGAGGCGATGAGCAGTTCTTC. This gives the protein CASSLGLAGGDEQFF.

Ten or more counts support this clonotype. The chain employs TRBV7-9 and TRBJ1-1; possible D gene TRBD1, 5 bases. The CDR3 spans 13 residues. Trimming left V 5 bases short and J 4 bases short, with 11 bases between. Germline-derived CDR1 and CDR2 are SEHNR and FQNEAQ (reference sequence). The CDR3: CASSQTGGTEAFF. Here the CDR3 DNA reads TGTGCCAGCAGCCAGACGGGGGGCACTGAAGCTTTCTTT.

This clonotype was detected many times. CDR3 residues: CASSYEPRQQETQYF. The DNA of the CDR3 is TGTGCCAGCAGTTATGAGCCAAGACAGCAAGAGACCCAGTACTTC. The V call is TRBV6-5, the J call TRBJ2-5, with D perhaps matching TRBD1 (5 bases). The V end lost 3 bases, the J end lost 2 bases, and 13 bases lay between the germline ends. CDR1 and CDR2 (germline): MNHEY, SVGAGI. The CDR3 is made up of 15 amino acids.

This clonotype was observed at least ten times. This chain uses TRBV15 with TRBJ2-1; D unresolved. Trimming pared 3 bases from V and 2 bases from J, leaving 17 bases between. This CDR3 spans 17 amino acids. Germline-derived CDR1 and CDR2 are LNHNV and YYDKDF (reference sequence). CDR3 DNA: TGTGCCACCAGCAGGTCCCGGACCGACCTAACCTACAATGAGCAGTTCTTC. Protein product: CATSRSRTDLTYNEQFF.

In the case of this clonotype: No conserved phenylalanine or tryptophan ends this CDR3, so it is likely a read error. The chain joins TRBV12-3 or TRBV12-4 to TRBJ2-5; D uncertain. This CDR3 has 11 residues. CDR3 sequence reads: CAGSLQETQYL. As DNA, the CDR3 is TGTGCCGGCAGCCTACAAGAGACCCAGTACTTG.

The gene calls are TRBV5-6 and TRBJ2-4; TRBD2 might be the D (5 bases). This CDR3 has 18 residues. Germline lookup yields CDR1 SGHDT and CDR2 YYEEEE. The V gene lost 2 bases and the J gene lost 2 bases, with 20 bases spanning the gap. The CDR3 DNA sequence: TGTGCCAGCAGCTTTGGTTTGAGAAGCGGCGGAACCAAAAACATTCAGTACTTC. Translation gives CASSFGLRSGGTKNIQYF.

Many counts were recorded for this clonotype. The genes are TRBV6-5 and TRBJ2-1, with unresolved D. Trimming removed 2 bases from V and 3 bases from J, with 11 bases in between. The CDR3 has 15 amino acids. The germline V gene has CDR1 MNHEY and CDR2 SVGAGI. The CDR3 DNA reads as TGTGCCAGCAGTTACATGCAGGCGGACTACAATGAGCAGTTCTTC. Translating gives CASSYMQADYNEQFF.

This clonotype was seen ten or more times. The chain carries TRBV9 and TRBJ2-1, with D maybe TRBD2 (5 bases). V gave up 0 bases and J gave up 0 bases, with 10 bases separating them. CDR1 and CDR2 from the germline V gene are SGDLS and YYNGEE. The CDR3 is 16 amino acids. The CDR3 nucleotides are TGTGCCAGCAGCGTAGGTGGGAGCAACTCCTACAATGAGCAGTTCTTC. This translates into CASSVGGSNSYNEQFF.